This T cell receptor (beta chain) was documented in a study of neurological immune-mediated disorders. It was from 2 million PBMCs stored at -80 C that the unsorted libraries were obtained. This clonotype was recorded many times. The team produced cDNA through 5'RACE using 10-nucleotide random UMIs. TCRdb re-called the 5' RACE reads through MiXCR, storing one row per CDR3 protein. The repertoire holds some 95,000 distinct CDR3 sequences, with roughly 4% as singletons. The sequenced material came from PBMCs. This clonotype was sampled from a woman aged 18-29 years with multiple sclerosis.

The CDR3 loop reads CASSYLTGPYNEQFF. The DNA of the CDR3 is TGTGCCAGCAGTTACCTGACGGGACCCTACAATGAGCAGTTCTTC. This chain links TRBV6-5 with TRBJ2-1; D possibly uses TRBD1 or TRBD2 (5 bases each). Trimming took off 2 bases at V and 2 bases at J, with 10 bases between the two ends. Germline V lookup: CDR1 MNHEY, CDR2 SVGAGI. This CDR3 has 15 residues.